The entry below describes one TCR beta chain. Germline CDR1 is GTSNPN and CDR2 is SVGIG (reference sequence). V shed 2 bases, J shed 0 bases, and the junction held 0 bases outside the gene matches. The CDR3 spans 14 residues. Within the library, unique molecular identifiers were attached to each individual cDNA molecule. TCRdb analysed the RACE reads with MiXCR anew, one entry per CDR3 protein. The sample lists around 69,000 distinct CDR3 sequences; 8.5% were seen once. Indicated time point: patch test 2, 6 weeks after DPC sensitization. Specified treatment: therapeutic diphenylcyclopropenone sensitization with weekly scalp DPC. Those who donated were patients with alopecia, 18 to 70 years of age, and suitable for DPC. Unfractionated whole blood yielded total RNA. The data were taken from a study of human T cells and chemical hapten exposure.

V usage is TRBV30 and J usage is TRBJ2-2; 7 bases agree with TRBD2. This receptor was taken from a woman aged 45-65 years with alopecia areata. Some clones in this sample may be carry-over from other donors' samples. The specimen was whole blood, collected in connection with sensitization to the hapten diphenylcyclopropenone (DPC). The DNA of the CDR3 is TGTGCCTGGAGTCGGGGGGCGAACACCGGGGAGCTGTTTTTT. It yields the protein CAWSRGANTGELFF.